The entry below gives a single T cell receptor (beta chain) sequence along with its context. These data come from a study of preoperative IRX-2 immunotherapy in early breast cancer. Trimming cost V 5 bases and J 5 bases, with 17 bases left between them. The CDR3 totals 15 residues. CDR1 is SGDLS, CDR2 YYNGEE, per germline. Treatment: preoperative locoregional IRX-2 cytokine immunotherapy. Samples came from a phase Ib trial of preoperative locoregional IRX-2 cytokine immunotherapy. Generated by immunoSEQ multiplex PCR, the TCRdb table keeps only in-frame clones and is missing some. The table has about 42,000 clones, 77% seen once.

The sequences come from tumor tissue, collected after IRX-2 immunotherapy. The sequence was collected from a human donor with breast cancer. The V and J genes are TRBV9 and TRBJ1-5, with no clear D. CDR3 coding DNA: TGTGCCAGCAGTTTAGGTTATTGGGGAGATCAGCCCCAGCATTTT. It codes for CASSLGYWGDQPQHF.